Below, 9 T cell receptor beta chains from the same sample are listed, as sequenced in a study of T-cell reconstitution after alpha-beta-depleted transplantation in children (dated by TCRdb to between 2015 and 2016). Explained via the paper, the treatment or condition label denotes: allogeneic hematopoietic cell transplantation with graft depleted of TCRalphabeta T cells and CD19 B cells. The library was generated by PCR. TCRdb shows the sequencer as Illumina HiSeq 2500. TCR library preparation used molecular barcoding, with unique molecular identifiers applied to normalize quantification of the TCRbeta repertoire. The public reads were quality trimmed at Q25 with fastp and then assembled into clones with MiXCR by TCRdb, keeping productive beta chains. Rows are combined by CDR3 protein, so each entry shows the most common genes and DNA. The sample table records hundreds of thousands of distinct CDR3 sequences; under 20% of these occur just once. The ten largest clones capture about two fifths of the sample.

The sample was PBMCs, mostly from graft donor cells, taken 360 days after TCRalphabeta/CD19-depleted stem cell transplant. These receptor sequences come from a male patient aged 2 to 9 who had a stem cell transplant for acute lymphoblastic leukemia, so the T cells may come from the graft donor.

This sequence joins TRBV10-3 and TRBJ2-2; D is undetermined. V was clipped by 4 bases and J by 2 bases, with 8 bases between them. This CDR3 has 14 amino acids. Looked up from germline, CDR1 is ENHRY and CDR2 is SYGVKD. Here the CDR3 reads CAISVNINTGELFF. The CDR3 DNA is TGTGCCATCAGTGTTAACATTAACACCGGGGAGCTGTTTTTT.

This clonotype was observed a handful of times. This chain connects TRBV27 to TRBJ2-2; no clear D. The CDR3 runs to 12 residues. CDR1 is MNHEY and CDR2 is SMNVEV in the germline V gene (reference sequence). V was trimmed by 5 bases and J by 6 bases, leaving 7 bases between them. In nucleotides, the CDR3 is TGTGCCAGCAGTGGGGTCTCCGGGGAGCTGTTTTTT. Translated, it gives CASSGVSGELFF.

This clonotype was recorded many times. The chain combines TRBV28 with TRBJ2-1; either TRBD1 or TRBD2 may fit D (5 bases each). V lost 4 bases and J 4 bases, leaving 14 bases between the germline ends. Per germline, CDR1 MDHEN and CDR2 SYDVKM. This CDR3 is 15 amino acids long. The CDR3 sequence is CASSSGTEIYNEQFF. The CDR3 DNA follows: TGTGCCAGCAGTTCCGGGACGGAGATATACAATGAGCAGTTCTTC.

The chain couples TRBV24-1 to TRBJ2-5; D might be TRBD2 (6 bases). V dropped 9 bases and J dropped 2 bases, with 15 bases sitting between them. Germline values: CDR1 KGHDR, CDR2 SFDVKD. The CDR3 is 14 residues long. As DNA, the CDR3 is TGTGCCACCGGAGGGGCCTTGGATCAAGAGACCCAGTACTTC. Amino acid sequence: CATGGALDQETQYF.

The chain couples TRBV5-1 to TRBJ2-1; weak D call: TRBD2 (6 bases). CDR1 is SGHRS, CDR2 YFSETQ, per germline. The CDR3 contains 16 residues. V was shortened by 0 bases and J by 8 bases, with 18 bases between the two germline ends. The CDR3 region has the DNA TGCGCCAGCAGCTTGGTTAGAGGGCGGAGGGCAGATGAGCAGTTCTTC. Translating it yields CASSLVRGRRADEQFF.

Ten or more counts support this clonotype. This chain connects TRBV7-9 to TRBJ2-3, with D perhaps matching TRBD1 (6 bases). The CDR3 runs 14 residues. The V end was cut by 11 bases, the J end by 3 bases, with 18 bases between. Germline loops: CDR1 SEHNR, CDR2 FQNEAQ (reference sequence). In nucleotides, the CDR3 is TGTGCCTGCAAAGGCACAGGGAAGACAGATACGCAGTATTTT. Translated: CACKGTGKTDTQYF.

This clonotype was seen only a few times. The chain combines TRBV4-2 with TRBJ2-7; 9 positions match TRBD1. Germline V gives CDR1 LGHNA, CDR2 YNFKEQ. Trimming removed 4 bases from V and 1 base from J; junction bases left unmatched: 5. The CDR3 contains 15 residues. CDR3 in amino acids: CASSPGTGRSYEQYF. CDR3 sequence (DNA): TGTGCCAGCAGCCCCGGGACAGGGCGATCCTACGAGCAGTACTTC.

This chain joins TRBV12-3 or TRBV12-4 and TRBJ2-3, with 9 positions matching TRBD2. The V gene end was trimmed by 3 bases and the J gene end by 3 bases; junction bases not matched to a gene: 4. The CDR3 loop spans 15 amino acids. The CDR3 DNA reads TGTGCCAGCAGTTTGGTAGCGGGGGAAACAGATACGCAGTATTTT. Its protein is CASSLVAGETDTQYF.

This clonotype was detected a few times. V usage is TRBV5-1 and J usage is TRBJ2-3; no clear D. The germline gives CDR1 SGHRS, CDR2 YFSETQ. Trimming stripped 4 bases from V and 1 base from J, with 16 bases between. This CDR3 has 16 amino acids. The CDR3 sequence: CASSLVASGGTDTQYF. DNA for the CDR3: TGCGCCAGCAGCCTGGTAGCATCTGGCGGCACAGATACGCAGTATTTT.